The 29 T cell receptor beta chains reported below all come from one sample, sequenced in a study of blood T cell repertoires in COVID-19. Profiled with immunoSEQ multiplex PCR; TCRdb holds only in-frame clones, not every one. This sample carries about 170,000 clones, about 83% of them seen once, and the ten largest clones take about 4%. Sequencing used peripheral blood. These receptors were collected from a man aged 18 to 30 with active or convalescent COVID-19.

The CDR3 DNA sequence: TGTGCCAGCAGCTTGGGGGCCGAAAACATTCAGTACTTC. It encodes CASSLGAENIQYF. The gene calls are TRBV5-6 and TRBJ2-4; no clear D gene. Germline V gene sequence: CDR1 SGHDT, CDR2 YYEEEE. V lost 0 bases and J 5 bases, leaving 6 bases between the germline ends. The CDR3 has 13 residues. Full variable domain (outside the CDR3, taken from reference TRBV5-6 and TRBJ2-4): DAGVTQSPTHLIKTRGQQVTLRCSPKSGHDTVSWYQQALGQGPQFIFQYYEEEERQRGNFPDRFSGHQFPNYSSELNVNALLLGDSALYLCASSLGAENIQYFGAGTRLSVL.

The rearrangement links TRBV2 to TRBJ2-7; 9 nucleotides agree with TRBD2. The CDR3 runs 20 residues. Trimming at V came to 2 bases and at J to 0 bases, leaving 17 bases not matched to a gene. Germline values: CDR1 SNHLY, CDR2 FYNNEI. Here the CDR3 reads CASSEHRLAGDKKISYEQYF. The CDR3 DNA reads TGTGCCAGCAGTGAACATCGATTAGCGGGAGACAAAAAAATCTCCTACGAGCAGTACTTC.

The V gene is TRBV9, the J gene TRBJ2-1; TRBD1 agrees at 10 bases. CDR3 length: 17 amino acids. Germline V gene data show CDR1 as SGDLS and CDR2 as YYNGEE. Losses at the gene ends were 3 bases for V and 9 bases for J; bases not matched to a gene: 15. The CDR3 DNA follows: TGTGCCAGCAGCGCAACCTCGGGACAGGGGTTTGGGGGTGAGCAGTTCTTC. Its protein product is CASSATSGQGFGGEQFF.

The genes are TRBV5-1 and TRBJ1-4; 11 bases fit TRBD1. CDR3 size: 14 residues. V shed 4 bases, J shed 8 bases, and the junction held 4 bases outside the gene matches. The germline CDR1 and CDR2 sequences are SGHRS and YFSETQ. The CDR3 sequence is CASSRTGGVEKLFF. The CDR3 DNA sequence: TGCGCCAGCAGCCGGACAGGGGGCGTAGAAAAACTGTTTTTT.

The chain employs TRBV18 and TRBJ2-7; TRBD2 aligns across 8 bases. Unmatched junction bases numbered 8, after V lost 1 base and J lost 0 bases. Germline lookup yields CDR1 KGHSH and CDR2 LQKENI. The CDR3 contains 17 residues. The CDR3 bases are TGTGCCAGCTCACCACTGGCACCCGGGAGGGACTCCTACGAGCAGTACTTC. It encodes CASSPLAPGRDSYEQYF.

The V gene is TRBV11-3, the J gene TRBJ1-1; perhaps TRBD1 as D (5 bases). The CDR3 runs 16 residues. Germline-derived CDR1 and CDR2 are SGHNT and YENEEA. With 4 bases removed from V and 2 bases from J, the gap between germline ends came to 17 bases. The CDR3 DNA reads TGTGCCAGCAGCTCAGGTCCCTCGGGGGTTAACACTGAAGCTTTCTTT. This sequence encodes CASSSGPSGVNTEAFF.

J is TRBJ1-2 and V is TRBV3-1 (or the pseudogene TRBV3-2), with D hard to call. CDR3 size: 15 residues. Looked up from germline, CDR1 is LGHDT and CDR2 is YNNKEL (reference sequence). V gave up 1 base and J gave up 2 bases, with 11 bases separating them. CDR3 DNA sequence: TGTGCCAGCAGCCAAGCGTCCAGGTCCAACTATGGCTACACCTTC. This sequence encodes CASSQASRSNYGYTF.

V is TRBV11-2 and J is TRBJ2-1, with TRBD2 matching 7 bases. Trimming took 4 bases from V and 2 from J; bases not matched to a gene: 5. Germline V CDR1 and CDR2: SGHAT, FQNNGV. This CDR3 is built from 15 residues. CDR3 coding DNA: TGTGCCAGCAGCTCGAGCGGGGCAGCCTACAATGAGCAGTTCTTC. It encodes CASSSSGAAYNEQFF.

The genes are TRBV19 and TRBJ2-5; TRBD1 is a possible D gene (5 bases). The V and J ends lost 3 bases and 4 bases respectively, with 21 bases between them. This CDR3 is built from 17 residues. Germline values: CDR1 LNHDA, CDR2 SQIVND (reference sequence). The CDR3 is CASSIIYPTGRSETQYF. CDR3 sequence (DNA): TGTGCCAGTAGTATTATATATCCCACAGGTCGCTCAGAGACCCAGTACTTC.

Turning to this clone: In the same sample, other DNA sequences code for this CDR3. The chain employs TRBV5-1 and TRBJ1-5; D call uncertain. CDR1 is SGHRS, CDR2 YFSETQ, per germline. The CDR3 spans 13 residues. V was shortened by 0 bases and J by 2 bases, with 3 bases between the two germline ends. The CDR3 reads CASSLAGNQPQHF. CDR3 bases: TGCGCCAGCAGCTTGGCCGGCAATCAGCCCCAGCATTTT.

The table lists this clone with a few counts. CDR3 DNA sequence: TGCAGTGCGGCTTACGAGACCCAGTACTTC. Translated: CSAAYETQYF. The rearrangement links TRBV20-1 to TRBJ2-5; the D is unclear. Germline-derived CDR1 and CDR2 are DFQATT and SNEGSKA (reference sequence). CDR3 length: 10 amino acids. V was trimmed by 6 bases and J by 5 bases, leaving 7 bases between them.

V is TRBV14 and J is TRBJ2-3; the match to TRBD2 covers 14 bases. The trim removed 4 bases at V and 0 bases at J, leaving 6 bases unmatched. Looked up from germline, CDR1 is SGHDN and CDR2 is FVKESK. This CDR3 comprises 18 residues. The CDR3 protein is CASSPGLAGAFSTDTQYF. The CDR3 DNA reads as TGTGCCAGCAGCCCGGGACTAGCGGGAGCGTTTAGCACAGATACGCAGTATTTT.

The rearrangement uses TRBV6-5 and TRBJ2-7; 8 nucleotides line up with TRBD1. Trimming removed 5 bases from V and 4 bases from J; junction bases left unmatched: 4. The CDR3 consists of 13 residues. The germline V gene has CDR1 MNHEY and CDR2 SVGAGI. The CDR3 sequence: CASSIRQGYEQYV. DNA of the CDR3: TGTGCCAGCAGTATCCGACAGGGGTACGAGCAGTACGTC.

V usage is TRBV11-3 and J usage is TRBJ2-3; D is perhaps TRBD1 (6 bases). Per germline, CDR1 SGHNT and CDR2 YENEEA. The length of the CDR3 is 17 residues. The V end was cut by 1 base, the J end by 2 bases, with 16 bases between. DNA for the CDR3: TGTGCCAGCAGCTTAGCCTGGGGGCAGACAGACACAGATACGCAGTATTTT. Its protein is CASSLAWGQTDTDTQYF.

A single count supports this clone. The chain carries TRBV2 and TRBJ2-3; 12 nucleotides match TRBD2. This CDR3 has 15 amino acids. Germline values: CDR1 SNHLY, CDR2 FYNNEI. The V gene end was trimmed by 6 bases and the J gene end by 4 bases; junction bases not matched to a gene: 5. The chain's CDR3 is CASSPLAGGSDTQYF. The CDR3 DNA reads as TGTGCCAGCAGCCCACTAGCGGGAGGATCAGATACGCAGTATTTT. The whole variable domain, remainder taken from reference TRBV2 and TRBJ2-3, is EPEVTQTPSHQVTQMGQEVILRCVPISNHLYFYWYRQILGQKVEFLVSFYNNEISEKSEIFDDQFSVERPDGSNFTLKIRSTKLEDSAMYFCASSPLAGGSDTQYFGPGTRLTVL.

This rearrangement joins TRBV3-1 (or the pseudogene TRBV3-2) to TRBJ2-2, with D possibly being TRBD1 (5 bases). The germline V and J ends were trimmed by 1 base and 6 bases, with 18 bases remaining between them. This CDR3 region has 17 residues. Per the germline V gene, CDR1 is LGHDT and CDR2 is YNNKEL (reference sequence). The DNA for the CDR3 is TGTGCCAGCAGCCAAGTGTTCATCCTAGGGGCTTCCGGGGAGCTGTTTTTT. Its translation is CASSQVFILGASGELFF.

The V call is TRBV21-1, the J call TRBJ2-2; TRBD2 was called by the table and not checked on the DNA. TRBV21-1 is annotated as a pseudogene. The CDR3 is made up of 16 amino acids. CDR3 in amino acids: CASSKARSSGTGELFF. The CDR3 DNA reads TGTGCCAGCAGCAAAGCGAGATCTAGCGGGACCGGGGAGCTGTTTTTT.

This clone was picked up one time. The junction shows a germline mismatch at one end, possibly a read error. The chain combines TRBV4-1 with TRBJ1-6; no definite D call. There are 15 residues in the CDR3. Germline V gene lookup returns CDR1 MGHRA and CDR2 YSYEKL. The CDR3 DNA is TGCGCCAGCAGACAAGATCCGGACTGGAATTCACCCCTCCACTTT. Protein: CASRQDPDWNSPLHF.

Concerning this clone: The same CDR3 can be traced to other DNA sequences in this sample. This rearrangement joins TRBV10-1 to TRBJ2-2; D is unclear. Germline CDR1 and CDR2: WNHNN and SYGVQD (reference sequence). The CDR3 runs 11 residues. Trimming left V 3 bases short and J 7 bases short, with 3 bases between. The CDR3 DNA reads TGCGCCAGCAGTGACCTCGGGGAGCTGTTTTTT. Amino acids: CASSDLGELFF.

This clone appeared once. The chain has TRBV27 and TRBJ1-1, with 7 bases matching TRBD1. After removal of 3 bases from V and 5 bases from J, the junction contained 15 bases not matched to a gene. CDR1 is MNHEY and CDR2 is SMNVEV in the germline V gene (reference sequence). This CDR3 spans 17 amino acids. CDR3 sequence reads: CASSFLEGQRSGTEAFF. CDR3 in DNA: TGTGCCAGCAGTTTCCTAGAGGGACAGCGGAGTGGTACTGAAGCTTTCTTT.

The chain recombines TRBV7-2 with TRBJ2-3; 9 bases are a match to TRBD2. The ends lost 0 bases at V and 6 bases at J; junction bases unmatched: 4. Germline V gives CDR1 SGHTA, CDR2 FQGNSA. This CDR3 contains 15 residues. The CDR3 protein is CASSLASGSWDTQYF. The CDR3 DNA is TGTGCCAGCAGCTTAGCTAGCGGGAGTTGGGATACGCAGTATTTT.

This chain links TRBV2 with TRBJ2-3; D may be TRBD2 (6 bases). V lost 8 bases and J 2 bases, leaving 14 bases between the germline ends. The CDR3 sequence is 14 residues long. Per germline, CDR1 SNHLY and CDR2 FYNNEI. The CDR3: CASCLGEVTDTQYF. CDR3 nucleotide sequence: TGTGCCAGCTGTCTCGGGGAGGTCACAGATACGCAGTATTTT.

The gene calls are TRBV5-8 and TRBJ1-6; 12 bases are shared with TRBD1. V lost 2 bases, J lost 4 bases, and 4 bases stayed unmatched. The CDR3 spans 17 residues. The germline V gene has CDR1 SGHTS and CDR2 YDEGEE. The CDR3: CASSFGTGGGYNSPLHF. CDR3 bases: TGTGCCAGCAGCTTCGGGACAGGGGGCGGGTATAATTCACCCCTCCACTTT.

V and J are TRBV2 and TRBJ1-4, with 8 positions matching TRBD1. The V gene end was trimmed by 10 bases and the J gene end by 8 bases; junction bases not matched to a gene: 6. The CDR3 length is 12 residues. Per the germline V gene, CDR1 is SNHLY and CDR2 is FYNNEI. The chain's CDR3 is CANGQGSEKLFF. CDR3 DNA: TGTGCCAATGGACAGGGAAGCGAAAAACTGTTTTTT.

The chain joins TRBV6-2 or TRBV6-3 to TRBJ2-1, with TRBD2 identical over 7 bases. The ends lost 5 bases at V and 8 bases at J; junction bases unmatched: 9. From germline, CDR1 is MNHEY and CDR2 SVGEGT. The CDR3 extends over 14 amino acids. The CDR3 here is CASSIGGFRDEQFF. The CDR3 DNA sequence: TGTGCCAGCAGTATCGGGGGGTTCAGGGATGAGCAGTTCTTC.

The rearrangement links TRBV19 to TRBJ2-1; perhaps TRBD2 as D (5 bases). CDR3 length: 16 amino acids. Germline V lookup: CDR1 LNHDA, CDR2 SQIVND (reference sequence). V gave up 5 bases and J gave up 4 bases, with 18 bases separating them. CDR3 in amino acids: CASSPREGKTYNEQFF. The DNA of the CDR3 is TGTGCCAGTAGTCCCCGCGAGGGAAAAACTTACAATGAGCAGTTCTTC.

The rearrangement links TRBV5-8 to TRBJ2-7, with 11 bases identical to TRBD2. Germline lookup yields CDR1 SGHTS and CDR2 YDEGEE. The length of the CDR3 is 14 residues. J was trimmed by 3 bases and V by 3 bases; bases with no gene match: 2. CDR3 protein: CASSSGTSGYEQYV. CDR3 bases: TGTGCCAGCAGCTCCGGGACTAGCGGCTACGAGCAGTACGTC.

J is TRBJ2-1 and V is TRBV9; D is possibly TRBD1 (6 bases). Germline CDR1 SGDLS, CDR2 YYNGEE. The CDR3 is 16 amino acids. V gave up 3 bases and J gave up 6 bases, with 19 bases separating them. The CDR3 DNA follows: TGTGCCAGCAGCGGTAGGGTAACAGGGTTGGGCAATGAGCAGTTCTTC. Translation gives CASSGRVTGLGNEQFF.

V gene TRBV29-1 combines with J gene TRBJ1-1; the D is unclear. Per the germline V gene, CDR1 is SQVTM and CDR2 is ANQGSEA. This CDR3 is built from 12 residues. V dropped 4 bases and J dropped 0 bases, with 6 bases sitting between them. In DNA form, the CDR3 reads TGCAGCGTTGCGAGGATGAACACTGAAGCTTTCTTT. Translated, it gives CSVARMNTEAFF.